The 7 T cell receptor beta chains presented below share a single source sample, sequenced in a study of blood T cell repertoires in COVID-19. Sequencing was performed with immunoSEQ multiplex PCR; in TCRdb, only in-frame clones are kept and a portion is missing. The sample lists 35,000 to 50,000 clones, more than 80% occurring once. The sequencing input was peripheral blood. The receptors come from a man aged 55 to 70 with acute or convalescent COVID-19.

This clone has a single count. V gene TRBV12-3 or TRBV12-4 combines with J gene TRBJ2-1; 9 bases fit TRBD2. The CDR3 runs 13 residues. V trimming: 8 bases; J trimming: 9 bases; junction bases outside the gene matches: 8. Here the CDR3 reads CASEGLAAGEQFF. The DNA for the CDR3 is TGTGCCAGCGAGGGACTAGCTGCGGGTGAGCAGTTCTTC.

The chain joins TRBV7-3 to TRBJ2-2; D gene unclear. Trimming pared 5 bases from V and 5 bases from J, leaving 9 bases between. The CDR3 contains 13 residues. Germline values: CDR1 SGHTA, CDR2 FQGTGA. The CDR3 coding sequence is TGTGCCAGCAGCCCTACGATGACCGGGGAGCTGTTTTTT. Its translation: CASSPTMTGELFF.

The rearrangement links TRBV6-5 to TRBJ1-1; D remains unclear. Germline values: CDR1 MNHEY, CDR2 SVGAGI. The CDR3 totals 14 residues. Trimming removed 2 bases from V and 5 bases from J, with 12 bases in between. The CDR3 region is CASSYGAGNTEAFF. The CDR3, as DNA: TGTGCCAGCAGTTACGGTGCAGGTAATACTGAAGCTTTCTTT.

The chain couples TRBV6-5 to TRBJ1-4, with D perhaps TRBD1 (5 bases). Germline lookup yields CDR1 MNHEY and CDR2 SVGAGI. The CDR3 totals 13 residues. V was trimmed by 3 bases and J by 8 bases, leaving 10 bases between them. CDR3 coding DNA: TGTGCCAGCAGTTATGTTAGGGGAGAAAAACTGTTTTTT. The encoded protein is CASSYVRGEKLFF.

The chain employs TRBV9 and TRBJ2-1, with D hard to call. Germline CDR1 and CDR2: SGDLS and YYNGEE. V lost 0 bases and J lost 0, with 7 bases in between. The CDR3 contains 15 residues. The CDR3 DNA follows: TGTGCCAGCAGCGTAGACCCGAGCTCCTACAATGAGCAGTTCTTC. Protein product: CASSVDPSSYNEQFF. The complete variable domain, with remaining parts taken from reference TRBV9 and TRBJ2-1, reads DSGVTQTPKHLITATGQRVTLRCSPRSGDLSVYWYQQSLDQGLQFLIQYYNGEERAKGNILERFSAQQFPDLHSELNLSSLELGDSALYFCASSVDPSSYNEQFFGPGTRLTVL.

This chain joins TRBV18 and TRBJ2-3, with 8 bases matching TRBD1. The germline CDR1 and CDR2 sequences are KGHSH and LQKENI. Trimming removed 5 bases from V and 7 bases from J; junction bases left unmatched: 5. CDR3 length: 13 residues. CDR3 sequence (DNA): TGTGCCAGCTCATCAGACAGGGGAAATACGCAGTATTTT. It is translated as CASSSDRGNTQYF.

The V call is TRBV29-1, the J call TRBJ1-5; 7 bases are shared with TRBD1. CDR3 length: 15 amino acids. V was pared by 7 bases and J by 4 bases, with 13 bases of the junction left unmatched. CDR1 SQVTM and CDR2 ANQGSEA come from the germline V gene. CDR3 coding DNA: TGCAGCGCTACGGAGGAGACAGGGCGTAATCAGCCCCAGCATTTT. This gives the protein CSATEETGRNQPQHF.